This T cell receptor beta chain was captured in a study of T cells expressing NK-cell markers. Overall study results and limits: Where a handful of donors were concerned, these clonotypes also led the CD3+CD56-NKG2C+ fraction.

TCRdb re-called the 5' RACE reads; one entry per CDR3 protein, DNA not given. Across under 600,000 distinct CDR3 sequences, the top ten clones capture over 1.1% of the sample. Looked up from germline, CDR1 is MDHEN and CDR2 is SYDVKM. The CDR3 is made up of 14 amino acids. In regard to this clonotype: Antigen unknown.

The chain couples TRBV28 to TRBJ1-4. The source is a woman between 45 and 65 years old in good health. Sample: blood T cells: a sorted CD56 or NKG2C T cell subset, CD4+ or CD8+ T cells, or bulk PBMC T cells (not recorded which). The CDR3 reads CASSFSGSREKLFF.